A single sample gave rise to the 3 T cell receptor beta chains below, sequenced in a study of T cell responses to AZD1222 COVID-19 vaccine. Generated by immunoSEQ multiplex PCR, the TCRdb table keeps only in-frame clones and is missing some. The sample consists of approximately 120,000 clones, 80% to 90% of them appearing once. The specimen was peripheral blood, collected 28 days after the second AZD1222 dose. The receptors originated from an adult who received the AZD1222 COVID-19 vaccine.

CDR3 in amino acids: CASSTMLGSYGYTF. For the CDR3, the DNA is TGTGCCAGTAGTACCATGTTGGGCTCGTATGGCTACACCTTC. V gene TRBV19 combines with J gene TRBJ1-2; no reliable D call. V lost 4 bases, J lost 5 bases, and 14 bases lay in between. The CDR3 is 14 amino acids. Germline V gene data show CDR1 as LNHDA and CDR2 as SQIVND (reference sequence).

The V call is TRBV18, the J call TRBJ1-1; 8 bases line up with TRBD1. Germline CDR1 is KGHSH and CDR2 is LQKENI. The CDR3 is 15 residues long. The junction had 3 bases not matched to a gene; V was cut back by 3 bases and J by 0 bases. The CDR3 DNA reads as TGTGCCAGCTCACCGGGACAGGCGATGAACACTGAAGCTTTCTTT. Its protein product is CASSPGQAMNTEAFF.

The V and J genes are TRBV9 and TRBJ2-5, with D unclear. CDR1 SGDLS and CDR2 YYNGEE come from the germline V gene. CDR3 size: 13 residues. Trimming removed 0 bases at V and 5 bases at J, with 8 bases between. This CDR3 is CASSVDGRETQYF. CDR3 bases: TGTGCCAGCAGCGTAGACGGTAGGGAGACCCAGTACTTC. Full variable domain (rest looked up from reference TRBV9 and TRBJ2-5): DSGVTQTPKHLITATGQRVTLRCSPRSGDLSVYWYQQSLDQGLQFLIQYYNGEERAKGNILERFSAQQFPDLHSELNLSSLELGDSALYFCASSVDGRETQYFGPGTRLLVL.